The clone carrying this T cell receptor (beta chain) was seen repeatedly, ten times or more. Antigen: not known. Trimming removed 6 bases from V and 0 bases from J, with 15 bases in between. This CDR3 is 16 amino acids long. The data were obtained in a study of human T cells and chemical hapten exposure. Study context: Slight volume differences across pooled libraries mainly accounted for varying per-sample TCR yields.

General study points: No change in TCRs above 1 in 1000 frequency was produced by DPC sensitization.

Unique molecular identifiers were attached to individual cDNA molecules during library preparation. TCRdb re-called the RACE reads with MiXCR, one entry per CDR3 protein. The sample records about 46,000 distinct CDR3 sequences, 3.5% to 4.5% being singletons. As for time point: healthy volunteer bleed at 2 weeks. It was unfractionated whole blood from which total RNA was extracted. Sequenced input: whole blood. The receptor was derived from a female donor in good health. Some clones in this sample may be carry-over from other donors' samples. J is TRBJ1-3 and V is TRBV12-3 or TRBV12-4; D unresolved. The CDR3 spells CASSPNWQISGNTIYF. The CDR3 DNA reads as TGTGCCAGCAGCCCTAACTGGCAAATCTCTGGAAACACCATATATTTT.